Presented here are 28 T cell receptor beta chains from one specimen sequenced in a study of blood T cell repertoires in COVID-19. Assay used: immunoSEQ multiplex PCR; TCRdb lists only in-frame clones, some missing. The table records 150,000 to 200,000 clones, roughly 90% of them present only once. The sample consisted of peripheral blood. These receptors were collected from a young man with acute or convalescent COVID-19.

The chain employs TRBV7-2 and TRBJ2-2; no clear D. CDR1 is SGHTA, CDR2 FQGNSA, per germline. This CDR3 is 14 amino acids long. The V end lost 5 bases, the J end lost 6 bases, and 13 bases lay between the germline ends. CDR3 residues: CASSLVGYSGELFF. CDR3 coding DNA: TGTGCCAGCAGCCTAGTCGGGTATTCCGGGGAGCTGTTTTTT.

This clone was picked up a small number of times. This chain uses TRBV15 with TRBJ2-2; maybe TRBD1 (5 bases). The CDR3 sequence is 15 residues long. Germline V gene lookup returns CDR1 LNHNV and CDR2 YYDKDF (reference sequence). V lost 2 bases and J lost 1, with 8 bases in between. In DNA, the CDR3 is TGTGCCACCAGCAGACTTACAGGGAACACCGGGGAGCTGTTTTTT. Protein sequence: CATSRLTGNTGELFF. The variable domain in full, completed from reference TRBV15 and TRBJ2-2, reads DAMVIQNPRYQVTQFGKPVTLSCSQTLNHNVMYWYQQKSSQAPKLLFHYYDKDFNNEADTPDNFQSRRPNTSFCFLDIRSPGLGDTAMYLCATSRLTGNTGELFFGEGSRLTVL.

V and J are TRBV7-7 and TRBJ2-1; TRBD1 might be the D (6 bases). Germline CDR1 SSHAT, CDR2 FNYEAQ (reference sequence). Deletions cut 3 bases from V and 4 bases from J, with 7 bases between. The CDR3 totals 13 residues. CDR3 in DNA: TGTGCCAGCAGCTTGGACAGATACAATGAGCAGTTCTTC. It yields the protein CASSLDRYNEQFF. The entire variable domain, with the rest obtained from reference TRBV7-7 and TRBJ2-1, is as follows: GAGVSQSPRYKVTKRGQDVTLRCDPISSHATLYWYQQALGQGPEFLTYFNYEAQPDKSGLPSDRFSAERPEGSISTLTIQRTEQRDSAMYRCASSLDRYNEQFFGPGTRLTVL.

The V call is TRBV6-5, the J call TRBJ2-7, with a tentative D call TRBD2 (7 bases). CDR1 and CDR2 (germline): MNHEY, SVGAGI. Trimming stripped 8 bases from V and 1 base from J, with 15 bases between. The CDR3 loop spans 14 amino acids. The CDR3 reads CASELGGLSYEQYF. The CDR3, as DNA: TGTGCCAGCGAGTTGGGGGGGCTATCCTACGAGCAGTACTTC.

This rearrangement joins TRBV11-2 to TRBJ2-7, with TRBD1 identical over 8 bases. The germline gives CDR1 SGHAT, CDR2 FQNNGV. The V and J ends lost 5 bases and 2 bases, in that order; junction bases with no gene match: 8. The CDR3 sequence is 15 residues long. The CDR3 DNA reads as TGTGCCAGCAGCCCTCGACAGGGGAATACCTACGAGCAGTACTTC. Translation: CASSPRQGNTYEQYF.

The chain couples TRBV19 to TRBJ2-1, with D possibly matching TRBD2 (6 bases). Germline V gene sequence: CDR1 LNHDA, CDR2 SQIVND (reference sequence). The V end was cut by 3 bases, the J end by 0 bases, with 9 bases between. This CDR3 spans 15 amino acids. CDR3 region: CASSMAGSSYNEQFF. In nucleotides, the CDR3 is TGTGCCAGTAGTATGGCGGGAAGCTCCTACAATGAGCAGTTCTTC.

The chain employs TRBV27 and TRBJ2-5, with D perhaps matching TRBD2 (6 bases). There are 15 residues in the CDR3. V was pared by 5 bases and J by 5 bases, with 18 bases between. CDR1 is MNHEY, CDR2 SMNVEV, per germline (reference sequence). Here the CDR3 DNA reads TGTGCCAGCAGTAAGATGCGGGACTTGGGGGAGACCCAGTACTTC. Protein product: CASSKMRDLGETQYF.

The genes are TRBV9 and TRBJ2-2, with 7 positions matching TRBD1. The CDR3 covers 16 residues. Unmatched junction bases numbered 5, after V lost 3 bases and J lost 0 bases. The V gene's germline CDR1 is SGDLS and CDR2 YYNGEE. CDR3 loop: CASSALGGTNTGELFF. CDR3 bases: TGTGCCAGCAGCGCTTTAGGGGGCACGAACACCGGGGAGCTGTTTTTT.

This CDR3 is CASSQGTGNSPLHF. The CDR3 nucleotides are TGTGCCAGCAGCCAAGGGACAGGGAATTCACCCCTCCACTTT. V usage is TRBV3-1 (or the pseudogene TRBV3-2) and J usage is TRBJ1-6; TRBD1 aligns across 8 bases. In germline, CDR1 is LGHDT, CDR2 YNNKEL (reference sequence). V shed 1 base and J 7 bases; nucleotides not matched to a gene: 0. The CDR3 is made up of 14 amino acids.

The J gene is TRBJ1-1, the V gene TRBV5-1; 9 bases are a match to TRBD1. The CDR3 covers 15 residues. Germline V gene sequence: CDR1 SGHRS, CDR2 YFSETQ. Unmatched junction bases numbered 9, after V lost 4 bases and J lost 5 bases. The CDR3 nucleotides read TGCGCCAGCAGCACCGGGGACAGGGATGGGACTGAAGCTTTCTTT. Amino acid sequence: CASSTGDRDGTEAFF.

This chain links TRBV6-5 with TRBJ1-2, with 12 bases matching TRBD1. Per germline, CDR1 MNHEY and CDR2 SVGAGI. V shed 2 bases and J 8 bases; nucleotides not matched to a gene: 9. The CDR3 runs to 16 residues. CDR3 amino acids: CASSYRGTGGASGYTF. The CDR3 region has the DNA TGTGCCAGCAGTTACAGGGGGACAGGGGGCGCTTCCGGCTACACCTTC.

V gene TRBV18 combines with J gene TRBJ2-7, with 9 bases matching TRBD1. The CDR3 is made up of 16 amino acids. Per the germline V gene, CDR1 is KGHSH and CDR2 is LQKENI. The V and J ends lost 4 bases and 0 bases, in that order; junction bases with no gene match: 7. CDR3 bases: TGTGCCAGCTCACTCGGACAGGGGATGTTCTCCTACGAGCAGTACTTC. This gives the protein CASSLGQGMFSYEQYF. The entire variable domain, with the rest obtained from reference TRBV18 and TRBJ2-7, is as follows: NAGVMQNPRHLVRRRGQEARLRCSPMKGHSHVYWYRQLPEEGLKFMVYLQKENIIDESGMPKERFSAEFPKEGPSILRIQQVVRGDSAAYFCASSLGQGMFSYEQYFGPGTRLTVT.

A note on this clone: Relative to the germline gene, one junction end is altered; a read error may explain this. The genes are TRBV19 and TRBJ2-7; the match to TRBD1 covers 8 bases. CDR1 is LNHDA, CDR2 SQIVND, per germline (reference sequence). The CDR3 has 12 amino acids. This CDR3 reads CASSIPPGGKNF. CDR3 coding DNA: TGTGCCAGTAGTATACCCCCAGGGGGCAAGAACTTC.

The rearrangement joins TRBV30 to TRBJ2-2, with D possibly matching TRBD1 (5 bases). From germline, CDR1 is GTSNPN and CDR2 SVGIG (reference sequence). The CDR3 is 13 amino acids. Trimming pared 3 bases from V and 5 bases from J, leaving 10 bases between. Here the CDR3 DNA reads TGTGCCTGGAGGGGTCAGGGTACCGGGGAGCTGTTTTTT. Its protein product is CAWRGQGTGELFF.

The genes are TRBV7-7 and TRBJ2-7; TRBD1 might be the D (6 bases). This CDR3 has 14 amino acids. Germline CDR1 is SSHAT and CDR2 is FNYEAQ (reference sequence). V lost 5 bases, J lost 0 bases, and 11 bases lay in between. The CDR3: CASSPGQTSYEQYF. The DNA of the CDR3 is TGTGCCAGCAGCCCCGGACAGACCTCCTACGAGCAGTACTTC.

This CDR3 reads CASSYRTGVGTGELFF. DNA of the CDR3: TGTGCCAGCAGTTACCGGACAGGGGTGGGCACCGGGGAGCTGTTTTTT. This chain joins TRBV6-5 and TRBJ2-2; 9 bases agree with TRBD1. There are 16 residues in the CDR3. The trim removed 2 bases at V and 4 bases at J, leaving 5 bases unmatched. Germline V CDR1 and CDR2: MNHEY, SVGAGI.

The genes are TRBV9 and TRBJ2-1; 8 bases align to TRBD2. This CDR3 spans 18 amino acids. Germline V gene lookup returns CDR1 SGDLS and CDR2 YYNGEE. V gave up 4 bases and J gave up 5 bases; unmatched junction bases: 17. Here the CDR3 DNA reads TGTGCCAGCAGCCCCGAGAAGGGGAGCGGGGGTGCGAACAATGAGCAGTTCTTC. It yields the protein CASSPEKGSGGANNEQFF.

The rearrangement joins TRBV3-1 (or the pseudogene TRBV3-2) to TRBJ2-3, with 11 bases lining up with TRBD2. The V gene's germline CDR1 is LGHDT and CDR2 YNNKEL (reference sequence). The CDR3 runs to 16 residues. The J segment lost 4 bases and the V segment lost 3 bases, leaving 6 bases of the junction unmatched. The CDR3 DNA is TGTGCCAGCAGCCAGGGACTAGCGGCGACCTCAGATACGCAGTATTTT. Translation: CASSQGLAATSDTQYF.

V usage is TRBV19 and J usage is TRBJ2-1; D remains unclear. The CDR3 loop spans 11 amino acids. Trimming pared 6 bases from V and 4 bases from J, leaving 4 bases between. Germline assignment: CDR1 LNHDA and CDR2 SQIVND (reference sequence). CDR3 coding DNA: TGTGCCAGTAGCTTATACAATGAGCAGTTCTTC. Its protein is CASSLYNEQFF.

This rearrangement joins TRBV27 to TRBJ1-4; 8 nucleotides agree with TRBD1. CDR1 and CDR2 (germline): MNHEY, SMNVEV (reference sequence). V gave up 6 bases and J gave up 4 bases; unmatched junction bases: 7. CDR3 length: 15 residues. The CDR3 reads CASRYGQGFNEKLFF. The DNA for the CDR3 is TGTGCCAGCAGATATGGACAGGGTTTTAATGAAAAACTGTTTTTT.

The chain combines TRBV9 with TRBJ2-6; D is possibly TRBD2 (5 bases). Per germline, CDR1 SGDLS and CDR2 YYNGEE. CDR3 length equals 16 residues. The V end lost 3 bases, the J end lost 0 bases, and 10 bases lay between the germline ends. CDR3: CASSDGGYSGANVLTF. The CDR3 region has the DNA TGTGCCAGCAGCGATGGAGGATACTCTGGGGCCAACGTCCTGACTTTC.

The CDR3, as DNA: TGTGCCAGTAGTATAGAGGGGGCGGGAGATACGCAGTATTTT. Translation gives CASSIEGAGDTQYF. V usage is TRBV19 and J usage is TRBJ2-3; tentative D call: TRBD1 (6 bases). The CDR3 extends over 14 amino acids. Germline values: CDR1 LNHDA, CDR2 SQIVND (reference sequence). V gave up 0 bases and J gave up 5 bases, with 9 bases separating them. The whole variable domain, remainder taken from reference TRBV19 and TRBJ2-3, is DGGITQSPKYLFRKEGQNVTLSCEQNLNHDAMYWYRQDPGQGLRLIYYSQIVNDFQKGDIAEGYSVSREKKESFPLTVTSAQKNPTAFYLCASSIEGAGDTQYFGPGTRLTVL.

The chain combines TRBV6-5 with TRBJ1-2; 7 nucleotides line up with TRBD1. Losses at the gene ends were 5 bases for V and 4 bases for J; bases not matched to a gene: 7. Germline V gene sequence: CDR1 MNHEY, CDR2 SVGAGI. This CDR3 has 14 amino acids. CDR3 residues: CASSRSDRLYGYTF. The CDR3 DNA is TGTGCCAGCAGTAGATCGGACAGGCTCTATGGCTACACCTTC.

In this sample, this clone turned up once. The chain is built from TRBV9 and TRBJ2-1; TRBD2 agrees at 8 bases. With 2 bases clipped from V and 4 bases from J, the junction kept 5 bases outside the gene matches. Germline-derived CDR1 and CDR2 are SGDLS and YYNGEE. The CDR3 contains 15 residues. The CDR3 coding sequence is TGTGCCAGCAGCGTCGTAACTAGCGGATACAATGAGCAGTTCTTC. Translating gives CASSVVTSGYNEQFF.

The chain uses TRBV24-1 and TRBJ2-2; 7 bases map to TRBD1. The CDR3 is 15 amino acids. Germline V gives CDR1 KGHDR, CDR2 SFDVKD. The V and J ends lost 5 bases and 2 bases, in that order; junction bases with no gene match: 4. The CDR3 nucleotides are TGTGCCACCAGTGGCAGGGGGAGAAACACCGGGGAGCTGTTTTTT. It is translated as CATSGRGRNTGELFF.

CDR3 DNA: TGCGCCAGCAGCCTGACAGGCCTCGATTCACCCCTCCACTTT. Translating gives CASSLTGLDSPLHF. The chain couples TRBV5-1 to TRBJ1-6, with D perhaps matching TRBD1 (6 bases). The V end lost 4 bases, the J end lost 8 bases, and 13 bases lay between the germline ends. CDR3 length: 14 residues. Germline CDR1 SGHRS, CDR2 YFSETQ.

This chain links TRBV9 with TRBJ1-2; D gene unclear. Per germline, CDR1 SGDLS and CDR2 YYNGEE. The length of the CDR3 is 11 residues. The V end lost 2 bases, the J end lost 4 bases, and 3 bases lay between the germline ends. CDR3: CASSVSYGYTF. CDR3 sequence (DNA): TGTGCCAGCAGCGTCAGCTATGGCTACACCTTC.

J is TRBJ1-6 and V is TRBV6-1; tentative D call: TRBD1 (6 bases). Trimming pared 3 bases from V and 8 bases from J, leaving 17 bases between. The germline V gene has CDR1 MNHNS and CDR2 SASEGT. The CDR3 is 16 residues long. The CDR3 loop is CASSDELPGHYSPLHF. In DNA form, the CDR3 reads TGTGCCAGCAGTGATGAACTCCCGGGACATTATTCACCCCTCCACTTT.